The 8 T cell receptor beta chains in this list originate from one sample, sequenced in a study of blood T cell repertoires in COVID-19. The method was immunoSEQ multiplex PCR; TCRdb's version includes in-frame clones alone and lacks a portion of them. The sample has 200,000 to 300,000 clones; 81% are singletons. Sequencing was carried out using peripheral blood. The receptors shown here come from a woman aged 80 or older with COVID-19, enrolled during active disease.

The chain is built from TRBV27 and TRBJ1-6; 10 bases are a match to TRBD1. This CDR3 has 16 amino acids. Trimming cost V 8 bases and J 9 bases; bases outside gene matches: 13. The germline gives CDR1 MNHEY, CDR2 SMNVEV (reference sequence). CDR3 loop: CASAQLQTGGSSPLHF. CDR3 in DNA: TGTGCCAGCGCTCAACTCCAGACAGGGGGCTCTTCACCCCTCCACTTT.

The rearrangement joins TRBV11-2 to TRBJ1-2; 7 nucleotides line up with TRBD1. The CDR3 covers 15 residues. J gave up 7 bases and V 4 bases, and 12 bases lay outside the gene matches. Germline CDR1 and CDR2: SGHAT and FQNNGV. In DNA form, the CDR3 reads TGTGCCAGCAGCTCGATCCCCGGGACAGTGACTGGCTACACCTTC. Its protein product is CASSSIPGTVTGYTF.

The chain links TRBV18 to TRBJ1-3; no definite D call. V lost 6 bases and J 0 bases, leaving 9 bases between the germline ends. Per germline, CDR1 KGHSH and CDR2 LQKENI. The length of the CDR3 is 14 residues. In DNA, the CDR3 is TGTGCCAGCTCTACTAGCGGCTCTGGAAACACCATATATTTT. Protein product: CASSTSGSGNTIYF.

CDR3: CASSAGVLDNYGYTF. The CDR3 DNA is TGTGCCAGCAGCGCGGGGGTGTTGGATAACTATGGCTACACCTTC. J is TRBJ1-2 and V is TRBV9, with D tentatively TRBD1 (5 bases). Germline CDR1 and CDR2: SGDLS and YYNGEE. This CDR3 contains 15 residues. The V end was cut by 3 bases, the J end by 1 base, with 13 bases between.

About this clone itself: This CDR3 is also generated by other DNA sequences in the sample. The rearrangement links TRBV5-1 to TRBJ1-2, with D unclear. CDR3 size: 13 residues. Germline CDR1 reads SGHRS; CDR2 reads YFSETQ. V shed 4 bases and J shed 2 bases, with 9 bases lying between them. The CDR3 is CASSAGQNYGYTF. The CDR3 DNA sequence: TGCGCCAGCAGCGCGGGCCAAAACTATGGCTACACCTTC.

In this sample, this clone turned up once. J is TRBJ1-2 and V is TRBV18; D perhaps matches TRBD1 (6 bases). CDR1 is KGHSH and CDR2 is LQKENI in the germline V gene. The CDR3 is 15 residues long. The ends were cut back, 3 bases at V and 6 bases at J, with 17 bases in the middle. CDR3 coding DNA: TGTGCCAGCTCACCGGGTACGGGGGGCGTAAATGGCTACACCTTC. It translates to CASSPGTGGVNGYTF.

The chain joins TRBV6-1 to TRBJ2-1; no clear D gene. Germline V gene lookup returns CDR1 MNHNS and CDR2 SASEGT. This CDR3 spans 11 amino acids. The V end lost 2 bases, the J end lost 14 bases, and 10 bases lay between the germline ends. The CDR3 DNA reads TGTGCCAGCAGTGAACACACCTTCGAGTTCTTC. This gives the protein CASSEHTFEFF.

This chain joins TRBV4-1 and TRBJ1-1; a weak D match, TRBD1 (5 bases). CDR3 length: 15 residues. Germline loops: CDR1 MGHRA, CDR2 YSYEKL. Trimming took 0 bases from V and 1 from J, leaving 9 bases between them. The chain's CDR3 is CASSQETVRNTEAFF. The CDR3 bases are TGCGCCAGCAGCCAAGAGACAGTGAGGAACACTGAAGCTTTCTTT.